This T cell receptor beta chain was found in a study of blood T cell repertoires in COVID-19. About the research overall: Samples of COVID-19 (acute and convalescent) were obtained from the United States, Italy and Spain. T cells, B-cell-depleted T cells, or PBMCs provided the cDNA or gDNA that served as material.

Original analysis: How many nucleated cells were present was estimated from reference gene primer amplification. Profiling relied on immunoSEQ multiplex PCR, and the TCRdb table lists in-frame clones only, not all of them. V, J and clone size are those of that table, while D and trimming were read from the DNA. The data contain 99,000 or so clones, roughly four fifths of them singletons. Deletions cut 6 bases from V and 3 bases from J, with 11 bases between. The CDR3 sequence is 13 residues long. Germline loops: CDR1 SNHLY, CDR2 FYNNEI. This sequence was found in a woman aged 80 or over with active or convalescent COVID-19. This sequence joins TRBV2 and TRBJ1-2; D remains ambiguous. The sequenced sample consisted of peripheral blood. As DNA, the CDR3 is TGTGCCAGCAGGGGAGCGGTAGACTATGGCTACACCTTC. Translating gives CASRGAVDYGYTF. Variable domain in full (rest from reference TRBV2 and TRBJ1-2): EPEVTQTPSHQVTQMGQEVILRCVPISNHLYFYWYRQILGQKVEFLVSFYNNEISEKSEIFDDQFSVERPDGSNFTLKIRSTKLEDSAMYFCASRGAVDYGYTFGSGTRLTVV.